The 14 T cell receptor beta chains reported below all come from one sample, sequenced in a study of shared clonotypes between healthy human individuals. The method was immunoSEQ multiplex PCR; TCRdb's version includes in-frame clones alone and lacks a portion of them. Of some 2.4 million clones listed, roughly 93% are singletons. The sequenced sample consisted of naive CD4+ T cells from PBMCs. The subset: CD45RA+ positively selected. These TCRs come from a man aged 18 to 35 in good health. Some clones in this sample may be carry-over from other donors' samples.

The chain's CDR3 is CASSAGSLNEKLFF. The CDR3 DNA follows: TGTGCCAGCAGCGCCGGGTCCCTTAATGAAAAACTGTTTTTT. V gene TRBV9 combines with J gene TRBJ1-4; D gene unclear. The CDR3 covers 14 residues. CDR1 is SGDLS and CDR2 is YYNGEE in the germline V gene. V shed 3 bases and J shed 4 bases, with 10 bases lying between them.

This rearrangement joins TRBV27 to TRBJ2-2; 11 nucleotides line up with TRBD2. Germline loops: CDR1 MNHEY, CDR2 SMNVEV (reference sequence). This CDR3 spans 20 amino acids. The junction had 18 bases not matched to a gene; V was cut back by 4 bases and J by 5 bases. CDR3 sequence reads: CASSSGRKTTSGSWTGELFF. In DNA form, the CDR3 reads TGTGCCAGCAGTTCCGGCCGAAAAACCACTAGCGGGAGTTGGACCGGGGAGCTGTTTTTT.

Notes on this clone: The junction departs from the called germline gene at one end, perhaps through a read error. V usage is TRBV9 and J usage is TRBJ2-1, with D unresolved. The CDR3 runs to 14 residues. Germline CDR1 is SGDLS and CDR2 is YYNGEE. CDR3 coding DNA: TGTGCCAGCAGCCCAACTCCCACACGGGCAGCCCCAATCTTC. Its protein product is CASSPTPTRAAPIF.

V is TRBV5-1 and J is TRBJ2-1, with TRBD1 matching 12 bases. V gave up 4 bases and J gave up 9 bases; unmatched junction bases: 14. The CDR3 has 17 residues. In germline, CDR1 is SGHRS, CDR2 YFSETQ. The CDR3 coding sequence is TGCGCCAGCAGCCCCTGGGTGGGACAGGGGGCGACCAGTGAGCAGTTCTTC. Its protein product is CASSPWVGQGATSEQFF.

Regarding this clone: This sample also contains other DNA sequences that code for the same CDR3. The CDR3 loop reads CASSQSNYGYTF. CDR3 coding DNA: TGTGCCAGCAGTCAATCAAACTATGGCTACACCTTC. V usage is TRBV6-1 and J usage is TRBJ1-2; D uncertain. The germline gives CDR1 MNHNS, CDR2 SASEGT. V was cut by 5 bases and J by 2 bases, with 6 bases left in between. CDR3 length: 12 residues.

This chain uses TRBV19 with TRBJ1-1; D is unresolved. This CDR3 is 14 amino acids long. Trimming cost V 5 bases and J 0 bases, with 10 bases left between them. Looked up from germline, CDR1 is LNHDA and CDR2 is SQIVND (reference sequence). The CDR3 is CASSLHSLNTEAFF. The CDR3 region has the DNA TGTGCCAGTAGTCTCCACTCATTGAACACTGAAGCTTTCTTT.

This clone was seen once. The chain couples TRBV18 to TRBJ1-5, with D uncertain. This CDR3 is 13 amino acids long. CDR1 and CDR2 (germline): KGHSH, LQKENI. V was cut by 6 bases and J by 7 bases, with 13 bases left in between. CDR3 DNA sequence: TGTGCCAGCTCCCGAGAGAAGGGACAGCCCCAGCATTTT. It yields the protein CASSREKGQPQHF. Complete variable domain (other parts from reference TRBV18 and TRBJ1-5): NAGVMQNPRHLVRRRGQEARLRCSPMKGHSHVYWYRQLPEEGLKFMVYLQKENIIDESGMPKERFSAEFPKEGPSILRIQQVVRGDSAAYFCASSREKGQPQHFGDGTRLSIL.

V gene TRBV25-1 combines with J gene TRBJ2-1; 7 bases line up with TRBD1. With V trimmed by 3 bases and J by 5 bases, 10 bases remained unmatched. Germline CDR1 reads MGHDK; CDR2 reads SYGVNS. The CDR3 extends over 16 amino acids. This chain's CDR3 is CASSDLQGLRDNEQFF. The CDR3 DNA follows: TGTGCCAGCAGTGACCTACAGGGGTTGCGTGACAATGAGCAGTTCTTC.

This CDR3 reads CASSRIQGIQPQHF. The CDR3 DNA is TGTGCCAGCAGTCGAATCCAGGGAATTCAGCCCCAGCATTTT. The V gene is TRBV2, the J gene TRBJ1-5, with D perhaps TRBD1 (5 bases). V shed 5 bases and J shed 6 bases, with 14 bases lying between them. Germline V gene sequence: CDR1 SNHLY, CDR2 FYNNEI. The CDR3 runs to 14 residues. The complete variable domain, with remaining parts taken from reference TRBV2 and TRBJ1-5, reads EPEVTQTPSHQVTQMGQEVILRCVPISNHLYFYWYRQILGQKVEFLVSFYNNEISEKSEIFDDQFSVERPDGSNFTLKIRSTKLEDSAMYFCASSRIQGIQPQHFGDGTRLSIL.

With respect to this clone: This same CDR3 is encoded by further DNA sequences in the sample. The chain couples TRBV5-1 to TRBJ1-1; TRBD1 is a possible D gene (6 bases). CDR1 is SGHRS and CDR2 is YFSETQ in the germline V gene. The CDR3 sequence is 14 residues long. V was trimmed by 4 bases and J by 0 bases, leaving 10 bases between them. CDR3 protein: CASSPDSMNTEAFF. CDR3 bases: TGCGCCAGCAGCCCGGACAGTATGAACACTGAAGCTTTCTTT. The full variable domain, in which reference TRBV5-1 and TRBJ1-1 provide the parts outside the CDR3, is KAGVTQTPRYLIKTRGQQVTLSCSPISGHRSVSWYQQTPGQGLQFLFEYFSETQRNKGNFPGRFSGRQFSNSRSEMNVSTLELGDSALYLCASSPDSMNTEAFFGQGTRLTVV.

With regard to this clone: The same CDR3 arises from other DNA sequences in this sample as well. The chain joins TRBV11-2 to TRBJ1-3; D ambiguous. This CDR3 has 13 residues. CDR1 is SGHAT, CDR2 FQNNGV, per germline. The V end lost 1 base, the J end lost 4 bases, and 5 bases lay between the germline ends. The CDR3 bases are TGTGCCAGCAGCTTAGGAGGGGGAAACACCATATATTTT. It yields the protein CASSLGGGNTIYF.

The gene calls are TRBV5-6 and TRBJ2-7; D not resolved. The CDR3 contains 15 residues. Germline V gene lookup returns CDR1 SGHDT and CDR2 YYEEEE. V gave up 0 bases and J gave up 0 bases, with 10 bases separating them. The CDR3 loop reads CASSLGDTSSYEQYF. The CDR3 DNA reads TGTGCCAGCAGCTTGGGGGATACAAGCTCCTACGAGCAGTACTTC.

The gene calls are TRBV7-2 and TRBJ1-4; TRBD1 might be the D (5 bases). The length of the CDR3 is 15 residues. CDR1 and CDR2 from the germline V gene are SGHTA and FQGNSA. Trimming took off 3 bases at V and 6 bases at J, with 14 bases between the two ends. CDR3 protein: CASSFEERGYEKLFF. CDR3 coding DNA: TGTGCCAGCAGCTTTGAGGAAAGGGGCTATGAAAAACTGTTTTTT.

The chain combines TRBV5-1 with TRBJ2-1; D possibly corresponds to TRBD2 (6 bases). This CDR3 is 15 amino acids long. V lost 3 bases and J lost 8, with 18 bases in between. Per germline, CDR1 SGHRS and CDR2 YFSETQ. CDR3 sequence (DNA): TGCGCCAGCAGCTCGGAAGGGGACTTGTTGGATGAGCAGTTCTTC. Residues: CASSSEGDLLDEQFF.